The entry below gives a single T cell receptor beta chain sequence along with its context. Study members were between roughly 18 and 100 years old and lived in 20 to 25 US regions. Donors were grouped by their self-reported clinical history. Two negative PCRs, clearance, or symptom resolution characterized the recovered Cohort 3 donors. Repertoires were generated with immunoSEQ multiplex PCR, while TCRdb's copy carries only in-frame clones and drops some. The data contain roughly 41,000 clones, around 87% of them seen just once; the ten biggest clones take up approximately 3%. Germline V gene lookup returns CDR1 SGDLS and CDR2 YYNGEE. Trimming took 0 bases from V and 3 from J; bases not matched to a gene: 5. The CDR3 covers 16 residues. This sample was taken from a study of blood T cell repertoires in COVID-19. In the study overall: Both acute and convalescent COVID-19 samples were obtained from the United States, Italy and Spain.

Specimen: PBMCs or T cells enriched from blood (not recorded which). The J gene is TRBJ2-1, the V gene TRBV9; 8 nucleotides match TRBD2. The clonotype originates from a woman aged 50 to 60 who had recovered from COVID-19. The CDR3 DNA reads TGTGCCAGCAGCGTAGGTCTAAGCGGGGGCTACAATGAGCAGTTCTTC. Translating it yields CASSVGLSGGYNEQFF.